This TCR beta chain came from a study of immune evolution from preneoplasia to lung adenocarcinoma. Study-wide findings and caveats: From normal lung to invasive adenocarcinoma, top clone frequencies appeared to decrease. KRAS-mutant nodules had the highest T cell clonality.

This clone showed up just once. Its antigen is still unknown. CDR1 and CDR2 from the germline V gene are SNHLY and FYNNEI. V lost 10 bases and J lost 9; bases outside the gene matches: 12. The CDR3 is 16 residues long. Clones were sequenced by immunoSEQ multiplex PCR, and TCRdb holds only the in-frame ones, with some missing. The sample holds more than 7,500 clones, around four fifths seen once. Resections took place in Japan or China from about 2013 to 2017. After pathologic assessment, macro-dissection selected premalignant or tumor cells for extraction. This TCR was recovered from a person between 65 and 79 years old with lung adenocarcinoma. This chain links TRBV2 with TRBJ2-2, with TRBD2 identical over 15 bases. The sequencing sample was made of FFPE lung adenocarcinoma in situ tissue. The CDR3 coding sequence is TGTGCCACCACTCCGGGACTAGCGGGGGGCAGGTGGGAGCTGTTTTTT. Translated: CATTPGLAGGRWELFF.